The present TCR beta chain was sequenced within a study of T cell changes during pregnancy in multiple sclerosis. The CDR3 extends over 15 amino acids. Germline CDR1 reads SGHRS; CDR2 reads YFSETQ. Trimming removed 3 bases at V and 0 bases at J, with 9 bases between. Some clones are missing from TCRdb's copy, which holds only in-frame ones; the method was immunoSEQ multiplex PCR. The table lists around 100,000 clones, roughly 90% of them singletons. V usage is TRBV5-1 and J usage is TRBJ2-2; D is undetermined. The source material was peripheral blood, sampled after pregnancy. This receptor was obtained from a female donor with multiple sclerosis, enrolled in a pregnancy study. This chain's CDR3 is CASSYAGPNTGELFF. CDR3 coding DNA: TGCGCCAGCAGCTACGCAGGCCCGAACACCGGGGAGCTGTTTTTT. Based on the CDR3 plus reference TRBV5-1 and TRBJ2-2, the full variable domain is KAGVTQTPRYLIKTRGQQVTLSCSPISGHRSVSWYQQTPGQGLQFLFEYFSETQRNKGNFPGRFSGRQFSNSRSEMNVSTLELGDSALYLCASSYAGPNTGELFFGEGSRLTVL.